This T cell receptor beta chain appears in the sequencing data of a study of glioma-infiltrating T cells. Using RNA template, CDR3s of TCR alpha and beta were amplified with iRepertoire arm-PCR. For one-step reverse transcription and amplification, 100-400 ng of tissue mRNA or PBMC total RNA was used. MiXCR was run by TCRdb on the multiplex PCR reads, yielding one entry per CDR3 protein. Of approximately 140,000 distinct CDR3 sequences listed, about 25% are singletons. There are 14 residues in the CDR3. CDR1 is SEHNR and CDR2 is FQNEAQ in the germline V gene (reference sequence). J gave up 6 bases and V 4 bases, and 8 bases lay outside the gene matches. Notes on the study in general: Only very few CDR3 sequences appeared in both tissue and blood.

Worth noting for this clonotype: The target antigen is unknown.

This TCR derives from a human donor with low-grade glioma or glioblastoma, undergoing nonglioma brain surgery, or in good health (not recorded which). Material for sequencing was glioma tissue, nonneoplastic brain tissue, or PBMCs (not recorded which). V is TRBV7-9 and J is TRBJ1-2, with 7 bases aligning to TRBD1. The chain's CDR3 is CASSSDTGDHGYTF. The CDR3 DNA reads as TGTGCCAGCAGCTCTGATACAGGGGATCATGGCTACACCTTC.